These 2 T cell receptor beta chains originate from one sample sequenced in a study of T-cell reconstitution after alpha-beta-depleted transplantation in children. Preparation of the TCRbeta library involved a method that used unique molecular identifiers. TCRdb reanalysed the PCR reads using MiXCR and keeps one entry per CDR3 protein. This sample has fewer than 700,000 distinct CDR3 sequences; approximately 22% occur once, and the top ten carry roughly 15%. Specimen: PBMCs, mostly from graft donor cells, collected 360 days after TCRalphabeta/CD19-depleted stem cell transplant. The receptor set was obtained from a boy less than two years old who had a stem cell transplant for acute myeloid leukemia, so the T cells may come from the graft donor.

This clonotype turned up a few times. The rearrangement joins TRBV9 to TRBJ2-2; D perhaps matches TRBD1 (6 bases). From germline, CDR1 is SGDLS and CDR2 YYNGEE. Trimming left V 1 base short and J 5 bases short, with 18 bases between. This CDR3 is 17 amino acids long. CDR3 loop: CASSVTGRLDTTGELFF. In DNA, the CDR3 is TGTGCCAGCAGCGTAACAGGGCGATTAGACACAACCGGGGAGCTGTTTTTT.

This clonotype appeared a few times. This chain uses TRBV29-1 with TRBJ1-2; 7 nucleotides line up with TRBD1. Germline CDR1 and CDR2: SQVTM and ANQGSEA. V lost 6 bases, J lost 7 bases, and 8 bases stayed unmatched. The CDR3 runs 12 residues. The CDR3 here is CSVTGRTAGYTF. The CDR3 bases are TGCAGCGTGACAGGGAGGACGGCTGGCTACACCTTC. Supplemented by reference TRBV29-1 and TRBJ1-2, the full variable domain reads SAVISQKPSRDICQRGTSLTIQCQVDSQVTMMFWYRQQPGQSLTLIATANQGSEATYESGFVIDKFPISRPNLTFSTLTVSNMSPEDSSIYLCSVTGRTAGYTFGSGTRLTVV.